Listed below are T cell receptor beta chains from one sample, sequenced in a study of T cell changes during pregnancy in multiple sclerosis. Libraries were prepared by immunoSEQ multiplex PCR; TCRdb keeps only in-frame clonotypes and omits some of them. The repertoire includes roughly 30,000 clones, roughly 90% of them detected once, and 6% to 7% sits in the top ten. The source was CD8+ T cells from peripheral blood mononuclear cells, collected after pregnancy. The source is a female donor with multiple sclerosis, enrolled in a pregnancy study. Each CDR3 is given with its conserved first and last residue. D genes are given only for firm matches. A clone size is listed for some rows: how often the clone was seen (once, few, many), or a class if it is expanded.

v_call: TRBV19; j_call: TRBJ1-1; d_call: .; clone_size: .; cdr3_nt: TGTGCCAGTAGTATCGGGACAACCAACACTGAAGCTTTCTTT; cdr3_aa: CASSIGTTNTEAFF
v_call: TRBV11-2; j_call: TRBJ1-1; d_call: .; clone_size: .; cdr3_nt: TGTGCCAGCAGCTTAGTACAGGACACTGAAGCTTTCTTT; cdr3_aa: CASSLVQDTEAFF
v_call: TRBV9; j_call: TRBJ2-5; d_call: TRBD1; clone_size: .; cdr3_nt: TGTGCCAGCAGCGCCAGACAGGGTTTTGAGACCCAGTACTTC; cdr3_aa: CASSARQGFETQYF
v_call: TRBV6-5; j_call: TRBJ1-4; d_call: TRBD1; clone_size: .; cdr3_nt: TGTGCCAGCAGTGGCGGGACAGGGGTTGAAAAACTGTTTTTT; cdr3_aa: CASSGGTGVEKLFF
v_call: TRBV29-1; j_call: TRBJ2-5; d_call: .; clone_size: once; cdr3_nt: TGCACCGTCCGGGGGGCGGAGGAGACCCAGTACTTC; cdr3_aa: CTVRGAEETQYF
v_call: TRBV15; j_call: TRBJ2-1; d_call: TRBD2; clone_size: .; cdr3_nt: TGTGCCACCAGCAGAGCAGGGACTAAGGCGGATGAGCAGTTCTTC; cdr3_aa: CATSRAGTKADEQFF
v_call: TRBV4-1; j_call: TRBJ2-3; d_call: .; clone_size: .; cdr3_nt: TGCGCCAGCAGCCAACTCAACAGTGGCACAGATACGCAGTATTTT; cdr3_aa: CASSQLNSGTDTQYF
v_call: TRBV6-6; j_call: TRBJ2-7; d_call: TRBD1; clone_size: large; cdr3_nt: TGTGCCAGCAGTTCTGGACAGGGGACCTACGAGCAGTACTTC; cdr3_aa: CASSSGQGTYEQYF
v_call: TRBV5-5; j_call: TRBJ2-5; d_call: TRBD2; clone_size: .; cdr3_nt: TGTGCCAGCAGCTGGGGGGGGGAGCAAGAGACCCAGTACTTC; cdr3_aa: CASSWGGEQETQYF
v_call: TRBV11-2; j_call: TRBJ2-3; d_call: .; clone_size: .; cdr3_nt: TGTGCCAGCAGTGGGGACATTAGCACAGATACGCAGTATTTT; cdr3_aa: CASSGDISTDTQYF
v_call: TRBV27; j_call: TRBJ1-2; d_call: TRBD1; clone_size: .; cdr3_nt: TGTGCCAGCAGTCCAGGACAGGGGGGTACAAAAGGCTACACCTTC; cdr3_aa: CASSPGQGGTKGYTF
v_call: TRBV4-1; j_call: TRBJ2-5; d_call: .; clone_size: .; cdr3_nt: TGCGCCAGCAGCCAAGATCTGAGGGAACAAGAGACCCAGTACTTC; cdr3_aa: CASSQDLREQETQYF
v_call: TRBV27; j_call: TRBJ2-1; d_call: .; clone_size: .; cdr3_nt: TGTGCCAGCACCGCGTCCGGGGAAAACAATGAGCAGTTCTTC; cdr3_aa: CASTASGENNEQFF
v_call: TRBV13; j_call: TRBJ2-5; d_call: TRBD1; clone_size: once; cdr3_nt: TGTGCCAGCAGCTCTACAGGGGGGCGAGAGACCCAGTACTTC; cdr3_aa: CASSSTGGRETQYF
v_call: TRBV4-3; j_call: TRBJ2-1; d_call: TRBD2; clone_size: .; cdr3_nt: TGCGCCAGTGGTGTCGGGAGGGCCCTAAATGAGCAGTTCTTC; cdr3_aa: CASGVGRALNEQFF
v_call: TRBV6-5; j_call: TRBJ1-1; d_call: .; clone_size: once; cdr3_nt: TGTGCCAGCAGTTACTCAGTGGGGGGAACTGAAGCTTTCTTT; cdr3_aa: CASSYSVGGTEAFF
v_call: TRBV6-5; j_call: TRBJ1-4; d_call: .; clone_size: .; cdr3_nt: TGTGCCGCGGGATGGCCTGAAAAACTGTTTTTT; cdr3_aa: CAAGWPEKLFF
v_call: TRBV4-3; j_call: TRBJ2-3; d_call: TRBD2; clone_size: once; cdr3_nt: TGCGCCAGCAGCCAAGATGGGGCGGGAGGGCCTACAGATACGCAGTATTTT; cdr3_aa: CASSQDGAGGPTDTQYF
v_call: TRBV6-5; j_call: TRBJ1-1; d_call: .; clone_size: once; cdr3_nt: TGTGCCAGCAGCTCAAGTTGGAGCACTGAAGCTTTCTTT; cdr3_aa: CASSSSWSTEAFF
v_call: TRBV29-1; j_call: TRBJ2-7; d_call: .; clone_size: .; cdr3_nt: TGCAGCGTTGTGGGGGGAGTGGTCCACGAGCAGTACTTC; cdr3_aa: CSVVGGVVHEQYF
v_call: TRBV10-2; j_call: TRBJ2-2; d_call: .; clone_size: .; cdr3_nt: TGCGCCAGCAGTGCAGGGGCTGTGAACACCGGGGAGCTGTTTTTT; cdr3_aa: CASSAGAVNTGELFF
v_call: TRBV29-1; j_call: TRBJ2-1; d_call: TRBD2; clone_size: once; cdr3_nt: TGCAGCGCATGGACTAGCGGCAATGAGCAGTTCTTC; cdr3_aa: CSAWTSGNEQFF
v_call: TRBV11-3; j_call: TRBJ2-1; d_call: .; clone_size: .; cdr3_nt: TGTGCCAGCAGCGGTCGACTGGACAATGAGCAGTTCTTC; cdr3_aa: CASSGRLDNEQFF
v_call: TRBV7-9; j_call: TRBJ2-1; d_call: TRBD2; clone_size: .; cdr3_nt: TGTGCCAGCAGCAAACTAGCGGGGAAATACAATGAGCAGTTCTTC; cdr3_aa: CASSKLAGKYNEQFF